The 27 T cell receptor beta chains in this list originate from one sample, sequenced in a study of shared clonotypes between healthy human individuals. TCRdb keeps only in-frame clones here, not all; method: immunoSEQ multiplex PCR. The data show over a million clones, about four fifths seen once. Sequenced: memory CD4+ T cells from PBMCs. As to subset: CD45RA-negative fraction. The receptors here all came from a man younger than 30 in good health. Some clones in this sample may be carry-over from other donors' samples.

Only a few counts were recorded for this clone. The gene calls are TRBV7-2 and TRBJ1-1; TRBD1 is a possible D gene (5 bases). Trimming left V 7 bases short and J 0 bases short, with 12 bases between. The CDR3 extends over 14 amino acids. Germline CDR1 and CDR2: SGHTA and FQGNSA. The CDR3 here is CASKAGEMNTEAFF. The CDR3 DNA follows: TGTGCCAGCAAAGCGGGGGAGATGAACACTGAAGCTTTCTTT.

The V gene is TRBV5-1, the J gene TRBJ2-1; D is tentatively TRBD1 or TRBD2 (6 bases each). Per germline, CDR1 SGHRS and CDR2 YFSETQ. CDR3 length: 15 residues. The V end lost 4 bases, the J end lost 4 bases, and 15 bases lay between the germline ends. The CDR3 DNA sequence: TGCGCCAGCAGCCGGGAAGGGGGAGGATACAATGAGCAGTTCTTC. Amino acids: CASSREGGGYNEQFF.

The V call is TRBV18, the J call TRBJ2-5, with 7 bases lining up with TRBD2. The V and J ends lost 1 base and 1 base, in that order; junction bases with no gene match: 6. The CDR3 spans 16 residues. Germline V gives CDR1 KGHSH, CDR2 LQKENI. CDR3 coding DNA: TGTGCCAGCTCACCACGATCAGCGGGGACCCAAGAGACCCAGTACTTC. This encodes CASSPRSAGTQETQYF.

The chain links TRBV7-9 to TRBJ2-4; D possibly corresponds to TRBD2 (6 bases). Trimming took 5 bases from V and 0 from J, leaving 11 bases between them. Germline CDR1 and CDR2: SEHNR and FQNEAQ (reference sequence). This CDR3 has 15 amino acids. This CDR3 is CASSPGGVAKNIQYF. CDR3 nucleotides: TGTGCCAGCAGCCCGGGCGGGGTAGCCAAAAACATTCAGTACTTC.

The chain has TRBV6-6 and TRBJ2-3, with 8 nucleotides matching TRBD1. V lost 6 bases to trimming and J lost 1 base; unmatched junction nucleotides: 3. The CDR3 has 14 residues. Germline assignment: CDR1 MNHNY and CDR2 SVGAGI (reference sequence). As DNA, the CDR3 is TGTGCCAGCAGCGACAGGGGAGGCACAGATACGCAGTATTTT. It codes for CASSDRGGTDTQYF.

The chain employs TRBV5-5 and TRBJ1-2; 7 nucleotides match TRBD1. The V and J ends lost 3 bases and 2 bases, in that order; junction bases with no gene match: 7. The CDR3 totals 15 residues. Germline CDR1 is SGHKS and CDR2 is YYEKEE (reference sequence). CDR3: CASSSAEQGNYGYTF. In nucleotides, the CDR3 is TGTGCCAGCAGCTCGGCAGAACAGGGGAACTATGGCTACACCTTC.

The V and J genes are TRBV4-3 and TRBJ2-1, with 8 bases identical to TRBD2. Germline V gives CDR1 LGHNA, CDR2 YSLEER. This CDR3 contains 18 residues. With V trimmed by 2 bases and J by 2 bases, 11 bases remained unmatched. The CDR3 DNA is TGCGCCAGCAGCCAAAGGGATCGACTAGCGCGGACCTACAATGAGCAGTTCTTC. This gives the protein CASSQRDRLARTYNEQFF.

The V and J genes are TRBV27 and TRBJ2-7; perhaps D is TRBD1 or TRBD2 (6 bases each). V lost 7 bases, J lost 7 bases, and 23 bases lay in between. CDR3 length: 15 amino acids. Germline CDR1 is MNHEY and CDR2 is SMNVEV (reference sequence). The CDR3: CASIQRPGAGGEQYF. CDR3 DNA: TGTGCCAGCATCCAAAGGCCGGGGGCCGGTGGGGAGCAGTACTTC.

The V and J genes are TRBV28 and TRBJ2-2; 7 bases are a match to TRBD1. V shed 4 bases, J shed 3 bases, and the junction held 5 bases outside the gene matches. The CDR3 extends over 15 amino acids. Germline lookup yields CDR1 MDHEN and CDR2 SYDVKM. The CDR3 sequence: CASSSTGLDTGELFF. DNA of the CDR3: TGTGCCAGCAGTTCGACAGGGTTGGACACCGGGGAGCTGTTTTTT.

The V and J genes are TRBV25-1 and TRBJ2-7; 7 nucleotides match TRBD1. V dropped 1 base and J dropped 5; count of bases not matched to a gene: 8. The CDR3 runs 15 residues. The germline gives CDR1 MGHDK, CDR2 SYGVNS. CDR3 coding DNA: TGTGCCAGCAGTGAATTGCGGACAGGCGACCACGAGCAGTACTTC. As protein: CASSELRTGDHEQYF.

The genes are TRBV5-1 and TRBJ2-7; the D is unclear. The CDR3 covers 14 residues. V lost 5 bases to trimming and J lost 2 bases, with 14 bases between them. Looked up from germline, CDR1 is SGHRS and CDR2 is YFSETQ. The CDR3 DNA is TGCGCCAGCAGGGAATATGACTGGGCCTACGAGCAGTACTTC. As protein: CASREYDWAYEQYF.

This clone was picked up a small number of times. The chain is built from TRBV6-5 and TRBJ1-5; 8 bases are a match to TRBD1. Germline V gene sequence: CDR1 MNHEY, CDR2 SVGAGI. V lost 6 bases, J lost 5 bases, and 6 bases stayed unmatched. CDR3 length equals 14 residues. The DNA of the CDR3 is TGTGCCAGCAGCGACAGGGGTCGGTATCAGCCCCAGCATTTT. Translated: CASSDRGRYQPQHF.

This clone was picked up a small number of times. This may stem from a read error, because a much larger clone lies one nucleotide away. V and J are TRBV5-6 and TRBJ2-7; D not certain. Trimming shortened V by 0 bases and J by 2 bases, and 0 bases separated the two germline ends. The CDR3 covers 11 residues. Per the germline V gene, CDR1 is SGHDT and CDR2 is YYEEEE. The CDR3 loop is CASSLAYEQYF. The DNA for the CDR3 is TGTGCCAGCAGCTTGGCCTACGAGCAGTACTTC.

The chain couples TRBV28 to TRBJ2-5, with a weak D call TRBD2 (5 bases). Germline CDR1 reads MDHEN; CDR2 reads SYDVKM. The length of the CDR3 is 14 residues. V was trimmed by 5 bases and J by 2 bases, leaving 12 bases between them. The CDR3 DNA reads as TGTGCCAGCAGTGAGACTAAAGGGCAAGAGACCCAGTACTTC. Translation gives CASSETKGQETQYF.

This sequence joins TRBV5-4 and TRBJ2-7; D gene uncertain. Looked up from germline, CDR1 is SGHNT and CDR2 is YYREEE (reference sequence). Trimming removed 2 bases at V and 5 bases at J, with 14 bases between. This CDR3 region has 14 residues. The CDR3 loop reads CASSLGNLPHEQYF. In DNA, the CDR3 is TGTGCCAGCAGCTTAGGGAATCTCCCCCACGAGCAGTACTTC.

V gene TRBV28 combines with J gene TRBJ2-2; 7 positions match TRBD2. Trimming at V came to 2 bases and at J to 4 bases, leaving 10 bases not matched to a gene. The CDR3 runs 17 residues. CDR1 is MDHEN and CDR2 is SYDVKM in the germline V gene. DNA of the CDR3: TGTGCCAGCAGTTTAGTGAGGCGGGAGAGGTTCACCGGGGAGCTGTTTTTT. Its translation is CASSLVRRERFTGELFF. The full variable domain, rest sourced from reference TRBV28 and TRBJ2-2, is DVKVTQSSRYLVKRTGEKVFLECVQDMDHENMFWYRQDPGLGLRLIYFSYDVKMKEKGDIPEGYSVSREKKERFSLILESASTNQTSMYLCASSLVRRERFTGELFFGEGSRLTVL.

The rearrangement uses TRBV18 and TRBJ2-7, with 7 bases lining up with TRBD1. V gave up 1 base and J gave up 0 bases; unmatched junction bases: 6. Germline V CDR1 and CDR2: KGHSH, LQKENI. This CDR3 region has 16 residues. The CDR3 DNA reads as TGTGCCAGCTCACCACAAACCGGGACAGCCTCCTACGAGCAGTACTTC. It specifies CASSPQTGTASYEQYF.

The J gene is TRBJ2-5, the V gene TRBV14, with D possibly matching TRBD2 (6 bases). CDR3 length: 15 residues. The germline V gene encodes CDR1 SGHDN and CDR2 FVKESK. V was shortened by 2 bases and J by 3 bases, with 13 bases between the two germline ends. The chain's CDR3 is CASSQRRGGKETQYF. CDR3 nucleotide sequence: TGTGCCAGCAGCCAAAGGCGTGGGGGGAAAGAGACCCAGTACTTC. The full variable domain, rest sourced from reference TRBV14 and TRBJ2-5, is EAGVTQFPSHSVIEKGQTVTLRCDPISGHDNLYWYRRVMGKEIKFLLHFVKESKQDESGMPNNRFLAERTGGTYSTLKVQPAELEDSGVYFCASSQRRGGKETQYFGPGTRLLVL.

Details on this clone: This probably arose from a read error, given a far larger clone one base away. The rearrangement joins TRBV9 to TRBJ2-3; no definite D call. Trimming stripped 4 bases from V and 2 bases from J, with 5 bases between. Per the germline V gene, CDR1 is SGDLS and CDR2 is YYNGEE. CDR3 length: 12 residues. CDR3: CASSPDTDTQYF. CDR3 sequence (DNA): TGTGCCAGCAGCCCAGACACAGATACGCAGTATTTT.

The V gene is TRBV7-2, the J gene TRBJ2-1; D uncertain. The V gene's germline CDR1 is SGHTA and CDR2 FQGNSA. The CDR3 runs 16 residues. The V and J ends lost 6 bases and 0 bases respectively, with 15 bases between them. The DNA of the CDR3 is TGTGCCAGCAGTCTTTTCCTCATCAGCTCCTACAATGAGCAGTTCTTC. This gives the protein CASSLFLISSYNEQFF.

The chain is built from TRBV28 and TRBJ2-7, with 7 bases that match TRBD1. Trimming removed 5 bases from V and 1 base from J; junction bases left unmatched: 8. This CDR3 is built from 15 residues. CDR1 is MDHEN and CDR2 is SYDVKM in the germline V gene. CDR3 sequence reads: CASSPTGQASYEQYF. In nucleotides, the CDR3 is TGTGCCAGCAGTCCGACCGGACAGGCGTCCTACGAGCAGTACTTC.

The chain uses TRBV27 and TRBJ2-7, with a tentative D call TRBD1 (5 bases). V was clipped by 3 bases and J by 5 bases, with 41 bases between them. Germline-derived CDR1 and CDR2 are MNHEY and SMNVEV (reference sequence). The CDR3 loop spans 23 amino acids. This chain's CDR3 is CASSFYEVATTLTALGSRDEQYF. For the CDR3, the DNA is TGTGCCAGCAGTTTCTATGAGGTTGCCACGACACTGACAGCGCTGGGGTCTCGGGACGAGCAGTACTTC.

In its sample, this clone was seen a few times. The CDR3 end shows no conserved phenylalanine or tryptophan, and so a read error is likely. It is unclear where the CDR3 begins or ends on the DNA, so no DNA is shown, and the CDR3 is as TCRdb lists it. This chain connects TRBV23-1 to TRBJ2-7; the table's D call, TRBD1, was not checked against the DNA. TRBV23-1 is recorded as an ORF, its role being uncertain. The CDR3 is 11 amino acids in total, end residues counted. The CDR3 spells CASGQDGSYGI.

Comment on this clone: Other DNA sequences from this sample encode an identical CDR3 as well. The rearrangement links TRBV6-5 to TRBJ2-7; 7 nucleotides line up with TRBD2. J was trimmed by 4 bases and V by 2 bases; bases with no gene match: 8. CDR1 is MNHEY, CDR2 SVGAGI, per germline. The CDR3 extends over 15 amino acids. The CDR3: CASSYQAGASYEQYF. The CDR3 bases are TGTGCCAGCAGTTACCAGGCGGGAGCTTCGTACGAGCAGTACTTC.

The chain has TRBV5-8 and TRBJ1-1; D not certain. Germline values: CDR1 SGHTS, CDR2 YDEGEE. The CDR3 runs to 14 residues. The V end lost 4 bases, the J end lost 4 bases, and 14 bases lay between the germline ends. CDR3 in amino acids: CASSGRKGGTEAFF. The CDR3 DNA reads as TGTGCCAGCAGCGGGAGGAAGGGCGGCACTGAAGCTTTCTTT.

There are a few counts of this clone. The chain combines TRBV19 with TRBJ2-6; 9 positions match TRBD1. The V gene end was trimmed by 8 bases and the J gene end by 0 bases; junction bases not matched to a gene: 11. CDR3 size: 18 residues. The V gene's germline CDR1 is LNHDA and CDR2 SQIVND (reference sequence). CDR3 residues: CASDSGTGRLSGANVLTF. For the CDR3, the DNA is TGTGCCAGTGATTCCGGGACAGGGAGACTCTCTGGGGCCAACGTCCTGACTTTC.

The rearrangement joins TRBV7-8 to TRBJ2-7; no clear D gene. The V end was cut by 1 base, the J end by 4 bases, with 11 bases between. The CDR3 totals 14 residues. Germline-derived CDR1 and CDR2 are SGHVS and FQNEAQ. The CDR3 here is CASSLGVMGYEQYF. CDR3 DNA sequence: TGTGCCAGCAGCTTAGGGGTAATGGGGTACGAGCAGTACTTC.